The 25 T cell receptor beta chains in this list originate from one sample, sequenced in a study of molecular identifiers for immune sequencing clone quantification. In TCRdb, the PCR reads were re-called with MiXCR into one record per CDR3 protein. The sample lists under 100,000 distinct CDR3 sequences, around 27% occurring once. The sample consisted of naive CD8+ T cells from blood, with Jurkat cell RNA spiked in. The subset here: FACS-sorted CD8+CD4-CCR7+CD45RA+ naive T cells. The source of these receptors is a human donor in good health. Some libraries in this study had Jurkat cell RNA spiked in.

This clonotype occurred many times. The V gene is TRBV24-1, the J gene TRBJ2-2, with D unresolved. CDR1 and CDR2 (germline): KGHDR, SFDVKD. V lost 5 bases, J lost 6 bases, and 3 bases lay in between. The CDR3 has 11 amino acids. CDR3 coding DNA: TGTGCCACCAGTGTCTCCGGGGAGCTGTTTTTT. This encodes CATSVSGELFF.

This chain uses TRBV12-3 or TRBV12-4 with TRBJ2-7; D is unclear. Trimming took off 1 base at V and 2 bases at J, with 6 bases between the two ends. CDR3 length: 13 residues. The CDR3: CASSLGYPYEQYF. DNA of the CDR3: TGTGCCAGCAGTTTAGGGTACCCCTACGAGCAGTACTTC.

This chain uses TRBV7-9 with TRBJ2-7, with D perhaps TRBD1 (6 bases). V dropped 1 base and J dropped 4 bases, with 8 bases sitting between them. Germline assignment: CDR1 SEHNR and CDR2 FQNEAQ (reference sequence). The CDR3 has 13 residues. The CDR3 DNA reads TGTGCCAGCAGCTTAGGGGACACATACGAGCAGTACTTC. Residues: CASSLGDTYEQYF. Complete variable domain (other parts from reference TRBV7-9 and TRBJ2-7): DTGVSQNPRHKITKRGQNVTFRCDPISEHNRLYWYRQTLGQGPEFLTYFQNEAQLEKSRLLSDRFSAERPKGSFSTLEIQRTEQGDSAMYLCASSLGDTYEQYFGPGTRLTVT.

V gene TRBV7-8 combines with J gene TRBJ2-4; 9 nucleotides line up with TRBD1. Trimming cost V 5 bases and J 6 bases; bases outside gene matches: 8. In germline, CDR1 is SGHVS, CDR2 FQNEAQ. The CDR3 consists of 15 residues. CDR3 amino acids: CASSPQGTGSNIQYF. The DNA for the CDR3 is TGTGCCAGCAGCCCACAGGGGACAGGGTCAAACATTCAGTACTTC. The whole variable domain, remainder taken from reference TRBV7-8 and TRBJ2-4, is GAGVSQSPRYKVAKRGQDVALRCDPISGHVSLFWYQQALGQGPEFLTYFQNEAQLDKSGLPSDRFFAERPEGSVSTLKIQRTQQEDSAVYLCASSPQGTGSNIQYFGAGTRLSVL.

This clonotype was seen many times. The chain links TRBV12-3 or TRBV12-4 to TRBJ2-3, with 9 bases aligning to TRBD1. The CDR3 is 15 residues long. Unmatched junction bases numbered 8, after V lost 5 bases and J lost 5 bases. The CDR3 loop is CASSKPGQGIDTQYF. CDR3 nucleotides: TGTGCCAGCAGTAAACCGGGACAGGGCATAGATACGCAGTATTTT.

This clonotype was detected only a few times. The gene calls are TRBV19 and TRBJ1-3, with unresolved D. Per germline, CDR1 LNHDA and CDR2 SQIVND (reference sequence). The CDR3 is made up of 13 amino acids. Trimming removed 3 bases from V and 8 bases from J, with 11 bases in between. CDR3 sequence: CASSIIPTDTIYF. CDR3 bases: TGTGCCAGTAGTATCATCCCAACGGACACCATATATTTT.

The V gene is TRBV7-8, the J gene TRBJ2-3; maybe TRBD1 (5 bases). From germline, CDR1 is SGHVS and CDR2 FQNEAQ. The V and J ends lost 4 bases and 4 bases respectively, with 21 bases between them. The CDR3 has 17 residues. The CDR3 nucleotides read TGTGCCAGCAGCTCCCGCGCAGGGCTAAGTTACGCAGATACGCAGTATTTT. It encodes CASSSRAGLSYADTQYF. The whole variable domain, filled in from reference TRBV7-8 and TRBJ2-3, reads GAGVSQSPRYKVAKRGQDVALRCDPISGHVSLFWYQQALGQGPEFLTYFQNEAQLDKSGLPSDRFFAERPEGSVSTLKIQRTQQEDSAVYLCASSSRAGLSYADTQYFGPGTRLTVL.

This clonotype turned up a few times. The chain employs TRBV29-1 and TRBJ2-2, with TRBD2 identical over 11 bases. Germline values: CDR1 SQVTM, CDR2 ANQGSEA. The CDR3 extends over 15 amino acids. V gave up 3 bases and J gave up 3 bases; unmatched junction bases: 3. CDR3 residues: CSVELAGGHTGELFF. In DNA form, the CDR3 reads TGCAGCGTTGAGCTAGCGGGAGGTCACACCGGGGAGCTGTTTTTT.

This clonotype occurred a few times. The chain carries TRBV19 and TRBJ2-7; D is uncertain. From germline, CDR1 is LNHDA and CDR2 SQIVND (reference sequence). The CDR3 extends over 15 amino acids. V lost 1 base, J lost 2 bases, and 12 bases lay in between. Written as DNA, the CDR3 is TGTGCCAGTAGTATAGTGACGAAGGGTACCTACGAGCAGTACTTC. This encodes CASSIVTKGTYEQYF.

This clonotype was recorded a few times. The gene calls are TRBV12-3 or TRBV12-4 and TRBJ1-2; D is perhaps TRBD1 (5 bases). This CDR3 has 13 residues. V lost 9 bases and J lost 9, with 20 bases in between. The CDR3 DNA reads as TGTGCCAGTTCGGATTTGACAGCTCGACGCTACACCTTC. Residues: CASSDLTARRYTF.

Notes on this clonotype: Relative to the germline gene, one junction end is altered; a read error may explain this. The chain carries TRBV9 and TRBJ2-7, with D possibly being TRBD1 or TRBD2 (5 bases each). Germline V gene lookup returns CDR1 SGDLS and CDR2 YYNGEE. The CDR3 runs to 18 residues. DNA for the CDR3: TGTGCCAGCAGCGTAGTTTCGGGCCGAGGGGCGAGCTCCTACGAGCAGCACTTC. It specifies CASSVVSGRGASSYEQHF. Full variable domain (rest looked up from reference TRBV9 and TRBJ2-7): DSGVTQTPKHLITATGQRVTLRCSPRSGDLSVYWYQQSLDQGLQFLIQYYNGEERAKGNILERFSAQQFPDLHSELNLSSLELGDSALYFCASSVVSGRGASSYEQHFGPGTRLTVT.

This clonotype was found a few times. The genes are TRBV27 and TRBJ1-5; D perhaps matches TRBD1 (6 bases). The germline V gene has CDR1 MNHEY and CDR2 SMNVEV (reference sequence). Between the trimmed V and J ends, which lost 3 bases and 6 bases, there was a span of 9 bases. The CDR3 spans 13 residues. The CDR3 nucleotides are TGTGCCAGCAGTTTCTCGGGGGCTCAGCCCCAGCATTTT. This sequence encodes CASSFSGAQPQHF.

The rearrangement links TRBV5-5 to TRBJ2-4, with no clear D. Trimming shortened V by 4 bases and J by 6 bases, and 14 bases separated the two germline ends. CDR1 is SGHKS, CDR2 YYEKEE, per germline (reference sequence). The CDR3 has 14 amino acids. This chain's CDR3 is CASSLPIPGNIQYF. The CDR3 DNA follows: TGTGCCAGCAGCCTACCGATCCCGGGAAACATTCAGTACTTC.

This clonotype came up a few times. The chain employs TRBV19 and TRBJ2-2, with a possible D match to TRBD2 (6 bases). The germline V and J ends were trimmed by 6 bases and 7 bases, with 18 bases remaining between them. The CDR3 contains 15 residues. CDR1 is LNHDA and CDR2 is SQIVND in the germline V gene (reference sequence). This chain's CDR3 is CASRMGGVGVGELFF. For the CDR3, the DNA is TGTGCCAGTAGGATGGGGGGTGTAGGCGTCGGGGAGCTGTTTTTT. Full variable domain (missing parts from reference TRBV19 and TRBJ2-2): DGGITQSPKYLFRKEGQNVTLSCEQNLNHDAMYWYRQDPGQGLRLIYYSQIVNDFQKGDIAEGYSVSREKKESFPLTVTSAQKNPTAFYLCASRMGGVGVGELFFGEGSRLTVL.

On this clonotype itself: This may be a read error, as it is one base from a much larger clone. The rearrangement uses TRBV4-3 and TRBJ1-3; D not resolved. The length of the CDR3 is 16 residues. Germline-derived CDR1 and CDR2 are LGHNA and YSLEER. CDR3 nucleotides: TGCGCCAGCAGCCAAGATGCCAGATCCTCTGGAAACACCACATATTTT. Its translation is CASSQDARSSGNTTYF.

V gene TRBV27 combines with J gene TRBJ2-7; TRBD2 aligns across 7 bases. This CDR3 has 13 residues. V lost 4 bases, J lost 3 bases, and 3 bases stayed unmatched. Germline CDR1 reads MNHEY; CDR2 reads SMNVEV (reference sequence). The CDR3 reads CASSSGTIYEQYF. CDR3 DNA sequence: TGTGCCAGCAGTTCAGGGACTATCTACGAGCAGTACTTC.

There are a few counts of this clonotype. The rearrangement uses TRBV6-2 or TRBV6-3 and TRBJ2-6; 8 bases are a match to TRBD1. The CDR3 extends over 18 amino acids. Trimming at V came to 0 bases and at J to 3 bases, leaving 7 bases not matched to a gene. Germline assignment: CDR1 MNHEY and CDR2 SVGEGT. In DNA, the CDR3 is TGTGCCAGCAGTTACTCTGGGACAGGCCGCTTTGGGGCCAACGTCCTGACTTTC. As protein: CASSYSGTGRFGANVLTF.

The DNA of the CDR3 is TGCGCCAGCAGTGAGTTGACAGTTCGCCCTGAAGCTTTCTTT. As protein: CASSELTVRPEAFF. This sequence joins TRBV10-2 and TRBJ1-1; weak D call: TRBD1 (5 bases). This CDR3 is built from 14 residues. Germline CDR1 and CDR2: WSHSY and SAAADI. Trimming left V 1 base short and J 6 bases short, with 12 bases between.

V and J are TRBV6-5 and TRBJ1-4; weak D call: TRBD1 (5 bases). CDR3 size: 15 residues. Germline V lookup: CDR1 MNHEY, CDR2 SVGAGI. V was pared by 6 bases and J by 11 bases, with 22 bases between. CDR3 in amino acids: CASSGGDSDVWKLFF. As DNA, the CDR3 is TGTGCCAGCAGCGGAGGAGACAGCGACGTTTGGAAACTGTTTTTT.

For the CDR3, the DNA is TGCGCCAGCAGCCAAGGGGAGGATTTCCCAGATACGCAGTATTTT. Protein product: CASSQGEDFPDTQYF. The rearrangement links TRBV4-3 to TRBJ2-3; maybe TRBD2 (6 bases). The CDR3 has 15 residues. V was shortened by 1 base and J by 4 bases, with 12 bases between the two germline ends. CDR1 is LGHNA, CDR2 YSLEER, per germline.

Details on this clonotype: With a much larger clone just one base away, this may be a read error. Written as DNA, the CDR3 is TGCAGCGTTGAAGATCCTACAGACGTGACCCCGTACTTC. Protein product: CSVEDPTDVTPYF. The chain uses TRBV29-1 and TRBJ2-5; no reliable D call. CDR1 and CDR2 from the germline V gene are SQVTM and ANQGSEA. The CDR3 contains 13 residues.

J is TRBJ1-2 and V is TRBV20-1, with D possibly being TRBD1 (5 bases). The CDR3 totals 16 residues. Germline V lookup: CDR1 DFQATT, CDR2 SNEGSKA (reference sequence). The V end lost 3 bases, the J end lost 3 bases, and 20 bases lay between the germline ends. The CDR3 here is CSARIWGRTLHYGYTF. Written as DNA, the CDR3 is TGCAGTGCTAGGATTTGGGGACGGACCCTCCACTATGGCTACACCTTC.

This clonotype was counted between two and nine times. The V gene is TRBV29-1, the J gene TRBJ1-1; TRBD1 is a possible D gene (6 bases). V was clipped by 2 bases and J by 6 bases, with 16 bases between them. The CDR3 runs 14 residues. The germline CDR1 and CDR2 sequences are SQVTM and ANQGSEA. The CDR3 DNA reads TGCAGCGTTGAACGAGGGGGTATGGAGGCTGAAGCTTTCTTT. As protein: CSVERGGMEAEAFF. The whole variable domain, filled in from reference TRBV29-1 and TRBJ1-1, reads SAVISQKPSRDICQRGTSLTIQCQVDSQVTMMFWYRQQPGQSLTLIATANQGSEATYESGFVIDKFPISRPNLTFSTLTVSNMSPEDSSIYLCSVERGGMEAEAFFGQGTRLTVV.

This clonotype was seen repeatedly, ten times or more. CDR3 in DNA: TGTGCCAGCAGCCAAGATCCGGTTGGCAGGGGGTCTGAGACCCAGTACTTC. It is translated as CASSQDPVGRGSETQYF. The chain combines TRBV14 with TRBJ2-5, with 7 bases that match TRBD1. V trimming: 0 bases; J trimming: 5 bases; junction bases outside the gene matches: 12. There are 17 residues in the CDR3. Germline V lookup: CDR1 SGHDN, CDR2 FVKESK. Complete variable domain (other parts from reference TRBV14 and TRBJ2-5): EAGVTQFPSHSVIEKGQTVTLRCDPISGHDNLYWYRRVMGKEIKFLLHFVKESKQDESGMPNNRFLAERTGGTYSTLKVQPAELEDSGVYFCASSQDPVGRGSETQYFGPGTRLLVL.

Many counts were recorded for this clonotype. V gene TRBV6-6 combines with J gene TRBJ2-1; 10 nucleotides match TRBD2. Trimming at V came to 0 bases and at J to 7 bases, leaving 3 bases not matched to a gene. CDR1 and CDR2 from the germline V gene are MNHNY and SVGAGI (reference sequence). The CDR3 length is 15 residues. The CDR3 region is CASSYSSSGSNEQFF. The CDR3 nucleotides are TGTGCCAGCAGTTACTCGTCTAGCGGGAGTAATGAGCAGTTCTTC.